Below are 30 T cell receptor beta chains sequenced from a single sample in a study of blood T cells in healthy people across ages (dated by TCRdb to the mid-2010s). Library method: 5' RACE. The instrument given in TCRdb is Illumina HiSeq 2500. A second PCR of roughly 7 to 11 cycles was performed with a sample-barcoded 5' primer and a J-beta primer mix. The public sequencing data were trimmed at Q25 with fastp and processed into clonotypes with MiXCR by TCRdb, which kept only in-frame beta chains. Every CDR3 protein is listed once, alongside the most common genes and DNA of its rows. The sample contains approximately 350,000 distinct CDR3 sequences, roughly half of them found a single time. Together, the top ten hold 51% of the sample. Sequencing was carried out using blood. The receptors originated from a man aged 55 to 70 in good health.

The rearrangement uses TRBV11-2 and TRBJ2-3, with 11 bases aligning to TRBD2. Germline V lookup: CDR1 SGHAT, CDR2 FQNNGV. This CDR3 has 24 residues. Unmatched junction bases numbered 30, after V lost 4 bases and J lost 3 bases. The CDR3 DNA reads TGTGCCAGCAGCTCGACTTGGGCCGTGGGGAGGGACCTTTCTAGCGGGAGGTCGACAGATACGCAGTATTTT. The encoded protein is CASSSTWAVGRDLSSGRSTDTQYF.

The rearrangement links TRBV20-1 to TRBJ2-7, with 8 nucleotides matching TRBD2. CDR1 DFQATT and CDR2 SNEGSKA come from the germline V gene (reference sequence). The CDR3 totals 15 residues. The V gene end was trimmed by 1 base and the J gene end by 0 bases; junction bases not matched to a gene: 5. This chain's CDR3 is CSARGIAGISYEQYF. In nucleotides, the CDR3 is TGCAGTGCTAGAGGGATAGCGGGGATCTCCTACGAGCAGTACTTC.

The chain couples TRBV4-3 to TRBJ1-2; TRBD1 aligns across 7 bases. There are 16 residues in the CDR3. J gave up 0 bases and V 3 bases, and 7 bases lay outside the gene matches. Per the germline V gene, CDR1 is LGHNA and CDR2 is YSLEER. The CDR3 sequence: CASSHPPGQTNYGYTF. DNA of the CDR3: TGCGCCAGCAGCCATCCCCCGGGACAGACTAACTATGGCTACACCTTC.

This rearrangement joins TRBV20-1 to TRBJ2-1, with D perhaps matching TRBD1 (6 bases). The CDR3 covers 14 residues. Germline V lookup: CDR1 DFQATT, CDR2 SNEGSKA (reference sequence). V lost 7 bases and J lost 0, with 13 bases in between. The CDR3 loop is CSVRGQSSYNEQFF. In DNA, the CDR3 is TGCAGTGTACGCGGACAGAGCTCCTACAATGAGCAGTTCTTC.

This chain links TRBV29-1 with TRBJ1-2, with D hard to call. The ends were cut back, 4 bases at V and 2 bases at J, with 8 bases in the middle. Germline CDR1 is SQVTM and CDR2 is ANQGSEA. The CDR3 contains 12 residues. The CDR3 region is CSVVRENYGYTF. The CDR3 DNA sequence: TGCAGCGTTGTTAGGGAGAACTATGGCTACACCTTC.

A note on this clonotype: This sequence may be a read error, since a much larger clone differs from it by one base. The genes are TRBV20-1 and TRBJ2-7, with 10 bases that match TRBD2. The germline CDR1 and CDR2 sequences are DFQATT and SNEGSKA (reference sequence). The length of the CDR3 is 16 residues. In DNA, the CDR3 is TGCGGTGCTAGGGGGCGTCTAGCGGGAGTCCCCTACGAGCAGTACTTC. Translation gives CGARGRLAGVPYEQYF.

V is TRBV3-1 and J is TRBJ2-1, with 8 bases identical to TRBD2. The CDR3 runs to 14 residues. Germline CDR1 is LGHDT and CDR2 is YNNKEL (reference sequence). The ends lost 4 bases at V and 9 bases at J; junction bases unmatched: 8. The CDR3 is CASSPGLGVGEQFF. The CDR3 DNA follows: TGTGCCAGCAGCCCGGGACTAGGGGTGGGTGAGCAGTTCTTC.

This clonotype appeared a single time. Here the CDR3 reads CSAQRDPLAKNIQYF. The CDR3 bases are TGCAGTGCTCAGAGAGACCCCCTAGCCAAAAACATTCAGTACTTC. The genes are TRBV20-1 and TRBJ2-4; D remains unclear. The CDR3 runs to 15 residues. The V gene's germline CDR1 is DFQATT and CDR2 SNEGSKA (reference sequence). V lost 5 bases and J 0 bases, leaving 14 bases between the germline ends.

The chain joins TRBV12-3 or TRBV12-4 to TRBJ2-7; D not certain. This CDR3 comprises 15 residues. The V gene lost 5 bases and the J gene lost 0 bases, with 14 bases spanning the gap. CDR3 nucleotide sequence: TGTGCCAGCAGTGCCGGACCGCTTAGCTCCTACGAGCAGTACTTC. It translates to CASSAGPLSSYEQYF.

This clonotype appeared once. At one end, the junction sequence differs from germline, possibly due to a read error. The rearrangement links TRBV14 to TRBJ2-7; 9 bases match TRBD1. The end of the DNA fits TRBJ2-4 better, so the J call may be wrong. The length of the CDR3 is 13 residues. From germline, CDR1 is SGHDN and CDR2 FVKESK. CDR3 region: CVSSQGQGNIQYF. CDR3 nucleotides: TGTGTCAGCAGCCAGGGACAGGGAAACATTCAGTACTTC.

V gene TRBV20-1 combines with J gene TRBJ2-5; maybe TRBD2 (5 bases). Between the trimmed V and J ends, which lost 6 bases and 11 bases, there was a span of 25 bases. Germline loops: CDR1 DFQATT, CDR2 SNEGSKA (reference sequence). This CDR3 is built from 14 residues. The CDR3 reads CSANTRRLGNEQYF. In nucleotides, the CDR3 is TGCAGTGCCAACACTAGACGGCTAGGGAATGAGCAGTACTTC.

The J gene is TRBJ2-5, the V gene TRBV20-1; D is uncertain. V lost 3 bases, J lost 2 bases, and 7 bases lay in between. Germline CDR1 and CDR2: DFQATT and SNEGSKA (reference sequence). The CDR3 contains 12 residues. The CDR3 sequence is CSARGWQETQYF. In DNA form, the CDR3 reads TGCAGTGCTAGGGGATGGCAAGAGACCCAGTACTTC.

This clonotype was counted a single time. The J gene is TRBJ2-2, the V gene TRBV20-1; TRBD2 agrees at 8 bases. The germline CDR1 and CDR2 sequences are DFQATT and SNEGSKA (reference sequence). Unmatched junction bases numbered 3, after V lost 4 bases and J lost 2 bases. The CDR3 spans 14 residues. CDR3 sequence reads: CSANSGGNTGELFF. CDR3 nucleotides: TGCAGTGCTAACAGCGGGGGTAACACCGGGGAGCTGTTTTTT.

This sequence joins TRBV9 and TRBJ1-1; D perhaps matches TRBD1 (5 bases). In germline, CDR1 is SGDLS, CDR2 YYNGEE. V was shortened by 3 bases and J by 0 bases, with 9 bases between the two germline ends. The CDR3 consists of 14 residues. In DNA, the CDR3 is TGTGCCAGCAGCGCAACAGGTCTGAACACTGAAGCTTTCTTT. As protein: CASSATGLNTEAFF.

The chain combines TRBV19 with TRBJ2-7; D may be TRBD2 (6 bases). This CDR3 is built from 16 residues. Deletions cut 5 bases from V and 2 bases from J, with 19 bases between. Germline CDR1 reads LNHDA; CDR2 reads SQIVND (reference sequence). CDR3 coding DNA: TGTGCCAGTAGTGCGAGGGGACTCCCGGGGACCTACGAGCAGTACTTC. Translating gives CASSARGLPGTYEQYF.

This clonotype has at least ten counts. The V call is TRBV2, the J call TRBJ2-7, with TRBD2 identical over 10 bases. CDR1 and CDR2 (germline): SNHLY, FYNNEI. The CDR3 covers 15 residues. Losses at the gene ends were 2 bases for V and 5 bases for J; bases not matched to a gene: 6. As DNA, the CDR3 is TGTGCCAGCAGTGAACTGGGGACTAGCGTCGACGAGCAGTACTTC. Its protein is CASSELGTSVDEQYF.

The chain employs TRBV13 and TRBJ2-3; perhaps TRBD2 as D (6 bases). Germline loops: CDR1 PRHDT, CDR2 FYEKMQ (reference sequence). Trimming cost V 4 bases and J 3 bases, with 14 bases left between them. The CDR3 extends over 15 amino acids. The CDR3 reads CASSSGLIVTDTQYF. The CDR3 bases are TGTGCCAGCAGCTCGGGACTCATTGTGACAGATACGCAGTATTTT. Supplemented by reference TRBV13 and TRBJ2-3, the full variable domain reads AAGVIQSPRHLIKEKRETATLKCYPIPRHDTVYWYQQGPGQDPQFLISFYEKMQSDKGSIPDRFSAQQFSDYHSELNMSSLELGDSALYFCASSSGLIVTDTQYFGPGTRLTVL.

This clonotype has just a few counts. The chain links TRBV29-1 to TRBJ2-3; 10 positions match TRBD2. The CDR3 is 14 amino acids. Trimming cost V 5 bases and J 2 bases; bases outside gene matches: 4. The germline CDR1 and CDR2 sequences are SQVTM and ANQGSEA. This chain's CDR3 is CSVWTSGFTDTQYF. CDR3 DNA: TGCAGCGTTTGGACTAGCGGATTCACAGATACGCAGTATTTT.

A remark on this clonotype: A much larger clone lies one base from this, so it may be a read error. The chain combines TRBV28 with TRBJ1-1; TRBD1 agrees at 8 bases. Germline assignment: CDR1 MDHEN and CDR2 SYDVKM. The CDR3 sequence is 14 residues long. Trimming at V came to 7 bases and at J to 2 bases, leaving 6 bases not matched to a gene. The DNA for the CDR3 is TGTGCCAGCATCGGGACAGGCGTTAACACTGAAGCTTTCTTT. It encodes CASIGTGVNTEAFF.

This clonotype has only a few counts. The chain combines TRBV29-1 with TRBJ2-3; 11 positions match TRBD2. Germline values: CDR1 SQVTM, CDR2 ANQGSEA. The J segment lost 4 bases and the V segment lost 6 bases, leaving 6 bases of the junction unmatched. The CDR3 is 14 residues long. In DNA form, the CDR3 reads TGCAGCGTCGCTAGCGGGGGGCGCCCAGATACGCAGTATTTT. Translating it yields CSVASGGRPDTQYF.

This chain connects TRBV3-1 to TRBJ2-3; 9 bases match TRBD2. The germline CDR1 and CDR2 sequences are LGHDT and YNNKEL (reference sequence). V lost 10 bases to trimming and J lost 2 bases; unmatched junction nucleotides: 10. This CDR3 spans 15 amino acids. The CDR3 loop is CATRLAGIPTDTQYF. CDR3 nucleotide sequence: TGTGCCACCAGGCTAGCGGGGATTCCCACAGATACGCAGTATTTT.

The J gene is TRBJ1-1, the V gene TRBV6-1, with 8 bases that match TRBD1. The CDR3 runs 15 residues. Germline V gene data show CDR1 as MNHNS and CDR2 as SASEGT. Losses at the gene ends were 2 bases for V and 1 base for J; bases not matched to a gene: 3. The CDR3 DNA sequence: TGTGCCAGCAGTGAACCAACAGGGGGGAACACTGAAGCTTTCTTT. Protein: CASSEPTGGNTEAFF.

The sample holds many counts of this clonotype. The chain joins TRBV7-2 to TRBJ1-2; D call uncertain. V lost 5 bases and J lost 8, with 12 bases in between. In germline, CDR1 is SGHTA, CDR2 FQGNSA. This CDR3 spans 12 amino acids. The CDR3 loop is CASSAAGSGYTF. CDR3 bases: TGTGCCAGCAGCGCCGCGGGTTCGGGCTACACCTTC.

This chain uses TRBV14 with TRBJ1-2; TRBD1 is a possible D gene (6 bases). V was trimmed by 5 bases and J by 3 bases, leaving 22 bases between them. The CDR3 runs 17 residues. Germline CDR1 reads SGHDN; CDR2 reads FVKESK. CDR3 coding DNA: TGTGCCAGCAGCGAGAGACCCAGGGGAATTTTATACTATGGCTACACCTTC. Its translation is CASSERPRGILYYGYTF.

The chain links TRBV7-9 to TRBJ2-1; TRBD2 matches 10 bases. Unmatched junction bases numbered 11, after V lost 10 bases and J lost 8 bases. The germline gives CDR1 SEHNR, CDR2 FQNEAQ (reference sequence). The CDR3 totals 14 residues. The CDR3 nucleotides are TGTGCCACCGTGGGACTAGCGAAATCGCATGAGCAGTTCTTC. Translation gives CATVGLAKSHEQFF.

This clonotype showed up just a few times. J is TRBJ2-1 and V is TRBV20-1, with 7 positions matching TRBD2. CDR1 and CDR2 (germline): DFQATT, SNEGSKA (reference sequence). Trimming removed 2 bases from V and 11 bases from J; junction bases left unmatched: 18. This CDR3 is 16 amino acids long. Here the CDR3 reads CSARPSLAVVPSKQFF. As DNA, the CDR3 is TGCAGTGCTAGACCCTCCCTAGCGGTCGTTCCCAGTAAGCAGTTCTTC.

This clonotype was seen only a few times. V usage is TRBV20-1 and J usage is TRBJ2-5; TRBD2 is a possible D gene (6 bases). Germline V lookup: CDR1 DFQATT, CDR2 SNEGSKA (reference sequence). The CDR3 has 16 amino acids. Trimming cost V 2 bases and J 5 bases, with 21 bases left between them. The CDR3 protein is CSARYPGLSEGETQYF. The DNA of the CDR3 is TGCAGTGCTAGATACCCGGGACTCTCGGAGGGGGAGACCCAGTACTTC.

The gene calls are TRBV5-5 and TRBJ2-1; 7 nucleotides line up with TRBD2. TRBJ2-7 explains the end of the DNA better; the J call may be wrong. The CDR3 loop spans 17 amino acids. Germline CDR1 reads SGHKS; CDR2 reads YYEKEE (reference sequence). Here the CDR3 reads CASSLGGRASGSYEQYF. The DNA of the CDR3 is TGTGCCAGCAGCTTGGGGGGCCGAGCTAGCGGTTCTTACGAGCAGTACTTC.

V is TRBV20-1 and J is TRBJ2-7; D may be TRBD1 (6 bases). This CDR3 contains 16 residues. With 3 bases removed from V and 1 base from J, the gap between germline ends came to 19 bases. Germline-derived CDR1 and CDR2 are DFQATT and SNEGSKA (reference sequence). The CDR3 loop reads CSAREQGRSYSYEQYF. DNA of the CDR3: TGCAGTGCTAGGGAACAGGGCCGTTCTTATTCCTACGAGCAGTACTTC.

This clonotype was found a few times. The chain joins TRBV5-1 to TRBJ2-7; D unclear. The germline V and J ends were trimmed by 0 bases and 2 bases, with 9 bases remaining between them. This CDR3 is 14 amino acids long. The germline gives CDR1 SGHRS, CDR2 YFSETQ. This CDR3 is CASSLAELAYEQYF. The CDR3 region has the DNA TGCGCCAGCAGCTTGGCCGAGTTAGCCTACGAGCAGTACTTC. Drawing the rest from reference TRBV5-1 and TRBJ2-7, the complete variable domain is KAGVTQTPRYLIKTRGQQVTLSCSPISGHRSVSWYQQTPGQGLQFLFEYFSETQRNKGNFPGRFSGRQFSNSRSEMNVSTLELGDSALYLCASSLAELAYEQYFGPGTRLTVT.